A single sample gave rise to the 32 T cell receptor beta chains below, sequenced in a study of technical replicates of blood from a handful of donors. Sequenced by immunoSEQ multiplex PCR; TCRdb stores in-frame clones only, minus some. The sample lists about 83,000 clones, around 94% seen once, with roughly 0.25% in the top ten. The sequenced material came from T cells isolated from PBMCs. The receptor set was obtained from a human donor in good health.

The gene calls are TRBV27 and TRBJ2-1, with D tentatively TRBD2 (5 bases). V lost 2 bases and J 0 bases, leaving 8 bases between the germline ends. Germline loops: CDR1 MNHEY, CDR2 SMNVEV (reference sequence). The CDR3 totals 15 residues. DNA for the CDR3: TGTGCCAGCAGTTTACTTGGGAGCTCCTACAATGAGCAGTTCTTC. Residues: CASSLLGSSYNEQFF.

The chain joins TRBV7-9 to TRBJ2-2; possible D gene TRBD1, 5 bases. The CDR3 covers 11 residues. The germline gives CDR1 SEHNR, CDR2 FQNEAQ (reference sequence). Trimming removed 8 bases from V and 8 bases from J, with 9 bases in between. The CDR3 DNA reads TGTGCCAGCCTCTCAGGGGGGGAGCTGTTTTTT. Its translation is CASLSGGELFF.

The chain is built from TRBV7-2 and TRBJ2-2, with TRBD1 identical over 10 bases. Germline CDR1 and CDR2: SGHTA and FQGNSA. The V and J ends lost 4 bases and 8 bases, in that order; junction bases with no gene match: 7. This CDR3 is 15 amino acids long. CDR3 nucleotide sequence: TGTGCCAGCAGCTCCGGGACAGGGGCCTCTGGGGAGCTGTTTTTT. The encoded protein is CASSSGTGASGELFF.

This clone was picked up a small number of times. The chain employs TRBV6-6 and TRBJ1-1; D unclear. Germline loops: CDR1 MNHNY, CDR2 SVGAGI (reference sequence). The CDR3 covers 12 residues. V lost 6 bases to trimming and J lost 7 bases, with 12 bases between them. DNA of the CDR3: TGTGCCAGCAGCGCTCATCGGAGTGAAGCTTTCTTT. Translation gives CASSAHRSEAFF.

The J gene is TRBJ2-3, the V gene TRBV2, with D perhaps matching TRBD1 (5 bases). Trimming removed 8 bases from V and 8 bases from J, with 17 bases in between. Germline V lookup: CDR1 SNHLY, CDR2 FYNNEI. CDR3 length equals 13 residues. The CDR3 DNA reads TGTGCCAGCGCAGAGTCAGGGTACTCTACGCAGTATTTT. Protein product: CASAESGYSTQYF.

The CDR3 spells CASSLRGRVTDTQYF. In nucleotides, the CDR3 is TGCGCCAGCAGCTTAAGGGGGAGGGTCACAGATACGCAGTATTTT. The chain couples TRBV5-1 to TRBJ2-3; TRBD2 might be the D (7 bases). CDR3 size: 15 residues. Deletions cut 2 bases from V and 2 bases from J, with 12 bases between. Germline CDR1 SGHRS, CDR2 YFSETQ.

J is TRBJ1-2 and V is TRBV4-1, with D hard to call. Germline assignment: CDR1 MGHRA and CDR2 YSYEKL. This CDR3 spans 15 amino acids. V dropped 2 bases and J dropped 3 bases, with 13 bases sitting between them. The CDR3 region is CASSQLDRGDYGYTF. The CDR3 nucleotides read TGCGCCAGCAGCCAATTGGACCGGGGTGACTATGGCTACACCTTC.

The V and J genes are TRBV10-1 and TRBJ2-1, with 11 bases matching TRBD2. The CDR3 extends over 16 amino acids. The V and J ends lost 9 bases and 3 bases, in that order; junction bases with no gene match: 10. From germline, CDR1 is WNHNN and CDR2 SYGVQD (reference sequence). The CDR3 bases are TGCGCCAGAATCTTCGCGACTAGCGGGAACTACAATGAGCAGTTCTTC. The encoded protein is CARIFATSGNYNEQFF.

This clone was seen only once. The chain uses TRBV6-5 and TRBJ2-1; 8 bases map to TRBD1. Unmatched junction bases numbered 9, after V lost 6 bases and J lost 8 bases. Germline V gene sequence: CDR1 MNHEY, CDR2 SVGAGI. The CDR3 is 14 residues long. CDR3 region: CASSSPDRAYEQFF. The CDR3 DNA reads TGTGCCAGCAGCTCGCCGGACAGGGCATATGAGCAGTTCTTC.

This chain links TRBV27 with TRBJ2-7; TRBD2 matches 8 bases. Trimming cost V 2 bases and J 3 bases; bases outside gene matches: 3. The germline gives CDR1 MNHEY, CDR2 SMNVEV (reference sequence). The CDR3 consists of 14 residues. The CDR3 DNA reads TGTGCCAGCAGTTTAGACGGGGGGGGCTACGAGCAGTACTTC. This gives the protein CASSLDGGGYEQYF.

This chain links TRBV6-1 with TRBJ1-5; 7 bases agree with TRBD1. V shed 5 bases, J shed 5 bases, and the junction held 9 bases outside the gene matches. Germline CDR1 is MNHNS and CDR2 is SASEGT. The CDR3 length is 15 residues. The CDR3 bases are TGTGCCAGCAGTCTGCGACAGGGTGGGGATCAGCCCCAGCATTTT. Amino acids: CASSLRQGGDQPQHF.

The chain recombines TRBV28 with TRBJ2-7, with 12 bases that match TRBD2. Germline V gene sequence: CDR1 MDHEN, CDR2 SYDVKM. The CDR3 loop spans 15 amino acids. Trimming at V came to 2 bases and at J to 6 bases, leaving 5 bases not matched to a gene. The CDR3 DNA is TGTGCCAGCAGTTTAATGACTAGCGGGAGTTGCGAGCAGTACTTC. This translates into CASSLMTSGSCEQYF.

CDR3 amino acids: CASSLPTGASTEAFF. The CDR3 coding sequence is TGCGCCAGCAGCCTCCCGACAGGGGCGAGCACTGAAGCTTTCTTT. This chain uses TRBV5-1 with TRBJ1-1; 8 bases are shared with TRBD1. Per germline, CDR1 SGHRS and CDR2 YFSETQ. This CDR3 is 15 amino acids long. The V gene end was trimmed by 4 bases and the J gene end by 4 bases; junction bases not matched to a gene: 9.

V and J are TRBV7-2 and TRBJ2-7; 10 bases align to TRBD1. The germline gives CDR1 SGHTA, CDR2 FQGNSA. This CDR3 has 16 amino acids. J gave up 4 bases and V 4 bases, and 10 bases lay outside the gene matches. The CDR3 here is CASSSQIRDRGYEQYF. The CDR3 DNA reads as TGTGCCAGCAGCTCTCAAATACGGGACAGGGGTTACGAGCAGTACTTC.

For the CDR3, the DNA is TGCGCCAGCAGCGGGACAGGGGACGGTATGGGCTACACCTTC. Translation gives CASSGTGDGMGYTF. This chain links TRBV5-1 with TRBJ1-2, with TRBD1 matching 10 bases. The CDR3 extends over 14 amino acids. Germline values: CDR1 SGHRS, CDR2 YFSETQ. Trimming removed 4 bases from V and 8 bases from J; junction bases left unmatched: 8.

The rearrangement links TRBV18 to TRBJ2-2; the match to TRBD1 covers 8 bases. The CDR3 has 17 amino acids. Germline values: CDR1 KGHSH, CDR2 LQKENI. Unmatched junction bases numbered 6, after V lost 3 bases and J lost 0 bases. CDR3 sequence reads: CASSPAGTGANTGELFF. The CDR3 bases are TGTGCCAGCTCACCCGCCGGGACAGGCGCGAACACCGGGGAGCTGTTTTTT.

The V and J genes are TRBV6-4 and TRBJ2-1, with D perhaps matching TRBD2 (5 bases). Deletions cut 2 bases from V and 13 bases from J, with 12 bases between. Germline values: CDR1 MRHNA, CDR2 SNTAGT. The CDR3 runs to 12 residues. In nucleotides, the CDR3 is TGTGCCAGCAGTGACCATGGGAGATCACAGTTCTTC. It codes for CASSDHGRSQFF.

The chain combines TRBV2 with TRBJ2-5; possibly TRBD2 for D (6 bases). CDR1 and CDR2 from the germline V gene are SNHLY and FYNNEI. The CDR3 totals 12 residues. V lost 6 bases, J lost 5 bases, and 10 bases lay in between. This CDR3 is CASRTSGETQYF. The CDR3 nucleotides read TGTGCCAGCAGGACTAGTGGGGAGACCCAGTACTTC.

This clone has only a few counts. This rearrangement joins TRBV25-1 to TRBJ2-5; 8 positions match TRBD1. The CDR3 is 13 amino acids. Trimming removed 6 bases from V and 4 bases from J; junction bases left unmatched: 4. Germline assignment: CDR1 MGHDK and CDR2 SYGVNS. CDR3: CASRTGTGETQYF. In nucleotides, the CDR3 is TGTGCCAGCAGAACCGGGACAGGAGAGACCCAGTACTTC.

The chain joins TRBV30 to TRBJ1-1; D perhaps matches TRBD1 (5 bases). CDR1 GTSNPN and CDR2 SVGIG come from the germline V gene (reference sequence). The V gene lost 3 bases and the J gene lost 0 bases, with 17 bases spanning the gap. The CDR3 spans 16 residues. As DNA, the CDR3 is TGTGCCTGGAGGACCTGGGGCCGCTTAATGAACACTGAAGCTTTCTTT. Its protein product is CAWRTWGRLMNTEAFF.

V and J are TRBV5-4 and TRBJ2-3; 8 bases map to TRBD2. The CDR3 has 19 residues. V shed 4 bases, J shed 1 base, and the junction held 17 bases outside the gene matches. Germline CDR1 reads SGHNT; CDR2 reads YYREEE (reference sequence). The CDR3 DNA reads as TGTGCCAGCAGCGAACTATGGGTGAGCGGGGGAGTGGGCACAGATACGCAGTATTTT. Residues: CASSELWVSGGVGTDTQYF.

The genes are TRBV7-9 and TRBJ2-1; perhaps TRBD2 as D (6 bases). The CDR3 sequence is 15 residues long. V was clipped by 1 base and J by 1 base, with 8 bases between them. Germline V gives CDR1 SEHNR, CDR2 FQNEAQ (reference sequence). The CDR3 bases are TGTGCCAGCAGCTTAGGGACTATTTCCTACAATGAGCAGTTCTTC. Translated: CASSLGTISYNEQFF.

The gene calls are TRBV7-2 and TRBJ2-7; the match to TRBD1 covers 11 bases. Germline values: CDR1 SGHTA, CDR2 FQGNSA. J lost 5 bases, V lost 5 bases, and 5 bases had no gene match. The CDR3 runs 14 residues. CDR3 nucleotides: TGTGCCAGCAGCGGGGACAGGGGGTTGGACGAGCAGTACTTC. Protein product: CASSGDRGLDEQYF.

This chain links TRBV9 with TRBJ1-2, with a possible D match to TRBD1 (5 bases). The CDR3 sequence is 13 residues long. V was shortened by 3 bases and J by 8 bases, with 14 bases between the two germline ends. Germline V gives CDR1 SGDLS, CDR2 YYNGEE. CDR3 DNA: TGTGCCAGCAGCGGCCTGGGGGGGGAGGGCTACACCTTC. This gives the protein CASSGLGGEGYTF.

The chain employs TRBV7-8 and TRBJ1-6; 7 nucleotides match TRBD1. Trimming at V came to 7 bases and at J to 8 bases, leaving 11 bases not matched to a gene. The CDR3 is 15 amino acids. Germline values: CDR1 SGHVS, CDR2 FQNEAQ. In nucleotides, the CDR3 is TGTGCCAGCAACCCCATGACAGGGAGCGATTCACCCCTCCACTTT. It specifies CASNPMTGSDSPLHF.

The chain links TRBV20-1 to TRBJ1-2, with a possible D match to TRBD1 (6 bases). The V end was cut by 1 base, the J end by 12 bases, with 12 bases between. Germline V gives CDR1 DFQATT, CDR2 SNEGSKA (reference sequence). The CDR3 totals 11 residues. The CDR3 loop reads CSARGQVPHTF. As DNA, the CDR3 is TGCAGTGCTAGAGGACAGGTTCCCCACACCTTC.

This sequence joins TRBV11-2 and TRBJ2-7; TRBD1 matches at 10 bases. The CDR3 runs to 13 residues. Germline V gives CDR1 SGHAT, CDR2 FQNNGV. V trimming: 5 bases; J trimming: 6 bases; junction bases outside the gene matches: 4. The CDR3 sequence: CASSTGTGVEQYF. The CDR3 coding sequence is TGTGCCAGCAGCACCGGGACAGGGGTCGAGCAGTACTTC.

V is TRBV9 and J is TRBJ2-1; 10 bases fit TRBD2. V lost 0 bases to trimming and J lost 7 bases; unmatched junction nucleotides: 10. The CDR3 loop spans 17 amino acids. Germline-derived CDR1 and CDR2 are SGDLS and YYNGEE. This CDR3 reads CASSVAPSGTSVNEQFF. CDR3 nucleotides: TGTGCCAGCAGCGTAGCCCCCTCCGGGACTAGCGTAAATGAGCAGTTCTTC.

This chain's CDR3 is CASSPDRAVVAFF. As DNA, the CDR3 is TGTGCCAGCAGCCCGGACAGGGCGGTTGTCGCTTTCTTT. This rearrangement joins TRBV5-4 to TRBJ1-1; 8 bases are a match to TRBD1. Germline CDR1 SGHNT, CDR2 YYREEE (reference sequence). V dropped 4 bases and J dropped 11; count of bases not matched to a gene: 10. The CDR3 has 13 residues.

This clone was seen just once. The V gene is TRBV19, the J gene TRBJ2-1, with 10 bases aligning to TRBD2. Germline CDR1 and CDR2: LNHDA and SQIVND (reference sequence). This CDR3 spans 17 amino acids. Losses at the gene ends were 10 bases for V and 9 bases for J; bases not matched to a gene: 21. The CDR3 sequence is CATTQWSGRARRGEQFF. DNA of the CDR3: TGTGCCACCACTCAGTGGAGCGGGAGGGCAAGGAGGGGTGAGCAGTTCTTC.

In this sample, this clone turned up once. The chain is built from TRBV9 and TRBJ1-1, with D possibly TRBD1 on 6 matching bases. CDR1 and CDR2 (germline): SGDLS, YYNGEE. This CDR3 has 14 residues. Trimming removed 4 bases from V and 1 base from J, with 11 bases in between. CDR3 sequence (DNA): TGTGCCAGCAGCCTCTCGGGACAGAACACTGAAGCTTTCTTT. It encodes CASSLSGQNTEAFF.

This chain connects TRBV10-3 to TRBJ2-2, with 12 bases identical to TRBD1. In germline, CDR1 is ENHRY, CDR2 SYGVKD. The V gene end was trimmed by 6 bases and the J gene end by 4 bases; junction bases not matched to a gene: 0. The CDR3 has 14 amino acids. This CDR3 is CAIRGQGATGELFF. CDR3 in DNA: TGTGCCATCAGGGGACAGGGGGCCACCGGGGAGCTGTTTTTT.